These 25 T cell receptor beta chains share one sample of origin, sequenced in a study of T cells after yellow fever vaccination. TCRdb passed the 5' RACE reads through MiXCR, listing each CDR3 protein once. Of some 220,000 distinct CDR3 sequences detected, approximately 3.2% appear once; the ten largest clones hold under 3.5%. This specimen consisted of CD4+ T cells sorted from PBMCs, obtained 10 days after the yellow fever booster vaccination. The receptors were gathered from a man between 18 and 29 years old who received the YFV17D yellow fever vaccine.

The table lists this clonotype with many counts. The chain combines TRBV6-2 or TRBV6-3 with TRBJ1-5, with D uncertain. Germline V gives CDR1 MNHEY, CDR2 SVGEGT. CDR3 size: 12 residues. The germline V and J ends were trimmed by 7 bases and 5 bases, with 9 bases remaining between them. The CDR3 DNA sequence: TGTGCCAGCAAAAATAGGGATCAGCCCCAGCATTTT. Its protein product is CASKNRDQPQHF.

The V and J genes are TRBV5-1 and TRBJ1-6; no clear D. Germline CDR1 is SGHRS and CDR2 is YFSETQ. The CDR3 consists of 14 residues. The germline V and J ends were trimmed by 7 bases and 5 bases, with 13 bases remaining between them. CDR3: CASGNGYHNSPLHF. The CDR3 nucleotides are TGCGCCAGCGGAAACGGGTACCATAATTCACCCCTCCACTTT.

This clonotype was seen many times. The V gene is TRBV5-1, the J gene TRBJ1-1, with a weak D call TRBD1 (5 bases). Germline V gene data show CDR1 as SGHRS and CDR2 as YFSETQ. The CDR3 contains 15 residues. The V and J ends lost 5 bases and 4 bases respectively, with 18 bases between them. The CDR3 DNA reads as TGCGCCAGCAGACTGGAATGGAGGCAGGGCACTGAAGCTTTCTTT. Protein sequence: CASRLEWRQGTEAFF. The full variable domain, completed using reference TRBV5-1 and TRBJ1-1, is KAGVTQTPRYLIKTRGQQVTLSCSPISGHRSVSWYQQTPGQGLQFLFEYFSETQRNKGNFPGRFSGRQFSNSRSEMNVSTLELGDSALYLCASRLEWRQGTEAFFGQGTRLTVV.

The table lists this clonotype with many counts. The CDR3: CASSHTGLNTEAFF. The CDR3 bases are TGCGCCAGCAGCCACACCGGCCTCAACACTGAAGCTTTCTTT. The J gene is TRBJ1-1, the V gene TRBV4-3; D gene uncertain. CDR3 length: 14 residues. The V and J ends lost 3 bases and 2 bases respectively, with 10 bases between them. Germline CDR1 is LGHNA and CDR2 is YSLEER.

In its sample, this clonotype was seen a few times. J is TRBJ1-1 and V is TRBV20-1; TRBD1 matches at 8 bases. The V and J ends lost 3 bases and 0 bases, in that order; junction bases with no gene match: 3. CDR1 DFQATT and CDR2 SNEGSKA come from the germline V gene (reference sequence). The CDR3 runs 14 residues. The CDR3 sequence: CSARTGAMNTEAFF. The CDR3 coding sequence is TGCAGTGCTAGGACAGGGGCCATGAACACTGAAGCTTTCTTT.

This sequence joins TRBV20-1 and TRBJ1-2, with D possibly TRBD1 on 5 matching bases. The CDR3 length is 15 residues. Germline lookup yields CDR1 DFQATT and CDR2 SNEGSKA (reference sequence). The V end lost 0 bases, the J end lost 8 bases, and 19 bases lay between the germline ends. Written as DNA, the CDR3 is TGCAGTGCTAGAGATTCCGGGGGAGTGGTAGGCGGCTACACCTTC. Translating it yields CSARDSGGVVGGYTF.

This clonotype occurred a few times. In DNA, the CDR3 is TGTGCCAGCAGCAACCAGCTACAAGAGACCCAGTACTTC. This gives the protein CASSNQLQETQYF. The V and J genes are TRBV11-3 and TRBJ2-5; D remains ambiguous. The ends were cut back, 5 bases at V and 2 bases at J, with 9 bases in the middle. Per the germline V gene, CDR1 is SGHNT and CDR2 is YENEEA. The CDR3 consists of 13 residues.

This chain links TRBV5-1 with TRBJ2-1; D uncertain. V was trimmed by 0 bases and J by 0 bases, leaving 10 bases between them. Germline V gives CDR1 SGHRS, CDR2 YFSETQ. This CDR3 spans 16 amino acids. The CDR3 loop reads CASSLGRHSSYNEQFF. As DNA, the CDR3 is TGCGCCAGCAGCTTGGGTCGCCATAGCTCCTACAATGAGCAGTTCTTC.

This clonotype was seen ten or more times. The rearrangement uses TRBV14 and TRBJ2-1; 7 bases agree with TRBD2. The V segment lost 3 bases and the J segment 9 bases; nucleotides outside the gene matches: 5. Germline values: CDR1 SGHDN, CDR2 FVKESK. There are 13 residues in the CDR3. The CDR3: CASSQSSGGEQFF. The CDR3 DNA reads TGTGCCAGCAGCCAGTCTTCGGGAGGTGAGCAGTTCTTC.

This clonotype was found many times. The chain couples TRBV5-1 to TRBJ2-6, with 7 bases that match TRBD1. This CDR3 is 14 amino acids long. Trimming took 9 bases from V and 0 from J; bases not matched to a gene: 3. CDR1 is SGHRS and CDR2 is YFSETQ in the germline V gene. CDR3 DNA sequence: TGCGCCACCCGACAGGGCTCTGGGGCCAACGTCCTGACTTTC. It is translated as CATRQGSGANVLTF.

There are a few counts of this clonotype. V is TRBV12-3 or TRBV12-4 and J is TRBJ2-1, with 9 positions matching TRBD2. V gave up 6 bases and J gave up 10 bases; unmatched junction bases: 10. There are 14 residues in the CDR3. CDR3 in amino acids: CASRMGLAEGEQFF. The DNA for the CDR3 is TGTGCCAGCAGGATGGGACTAGCTGAGGGCGAGCAGTTCTTC.

This clonotype was seen at least ten times. The rearrangement uses TRBV6-5 and TRBJ1-1; 7 bases are a match to TRBD1. Germline V gene lookup returns CDR1 MNHEY and CDR2 SVGAGI. The CDR3 totals 15 residues. J lost 3 bases, V lost 2 bases, and 6 bases had no gene match. Here the CDR3 reads CASSYAKGAYTEAFF. As DNA, the CDR3 is TGTGCCAGCAGTTACGCCAAGGGGGCTTACACTGAAGCTTTCTTT.

This chain joins TRBV27 and TRBJ2-3; tentatively, D is TRBD1 (6 bases). Per the germline V gene, CDR1 is MNHEY and CDR2 is SMNVEV (reference sequence). The CDR3 covers 15 residues. The ends were cut back, 2 bases at V and 2 bases at J, with 11 bases in the middle. The CDR3: CASSLTGTHTDTQYF. The CDR3 nucleotides read TGTGCCAGCAGTTTAACCGGGACACACACAGATACGCAGTATTTT.

This clonotype was observed many times. The gene calls are TRBV5-4 and TRBJ2-6; no clear D gene. CDR1 and CDR2 (germline): SGHNT, YYREEE (reference sequence). The length of the CDR3 is 14 residues. Trimming pared 3 bases from V and 0 bases from J, leaving 4 bases between. CDR3 amino acids: CASSSNSGANVLTF. CDR3 DNA: TGTGCCAGCAGCTCAAACTCTGGGGCCAACGTCCTGACTTTC.

This clonotype has a count of ten or more. CDR3 residues: CASSLWGTGIPNYGYTF. The CDR3 nucleotides are TGTGCCAGCAGTTTATGGGGGACAGGGATTCCTAACTATGGCTACACCTTC. This chain connects TRBV12-3 or TRBV12-4 to TRBJ1-2; TRBD1 matches at 9 bases. This CDR3 region has 17 residues. The V and J ends lost 2 bases and 0 bases, in that order; junction bases with no gene match: 7.

The chain links TRBV20-1 to TRBJ2-1; D tentatively fits TRBD1 or TRBD2 (5 bases each). Germline V gene sequence: CDR1 DFQATT, CDR2 SNEGSKA (reference sequence). This CDR3 region has 12 residues. The ends were cut back, 4 bases at V and 10 bases at J, with 14 bases in the middle. The CDR3 DNA sequence: TGCAGTGCTACCCTAGGAAGGGACGAGCAGTTCTTC. Translating it yields CSATLGRDEQFF.

There are many counts of this clonotype. This chain joins TRBV18 and TRBJ1-1, with D possibly TRBD1 on 6 matching bases. Per the germline V gene, CDR1 is KGHSH and CDR2 is LQKENI. The V end was cut by 0 bases, the J end by 4 bases, with 15 bases between. The CDR3 covers 16 residues. The CDR3 DNA follows: TGTGCCAGCTCACCACCCCTACAGGGTTACGGCACTGAAGCTTTCTTT. Translation: CASSPPLQGYGTEAFF.

The CDR3 nucleotides read TGTGCCACCACGGACAGGCGGCATGCTCAGCCCCAGCATTTT. It codes for CATTDRRHAQPQHF. The rearrangement joins TRBV19 to TRBJ1-5; 7 nucleotides align to TRBD1. This CDR3 has 14 residues. With 10 bases clipped from V and 6 bases from J, the junction kept 12 bases outside the gene matches. Germline CDR1 is LNHDA and CDR2 is SQIVND (reference sequence).

In its sample, this clonotype was seen a few times. The chain employs TRBV13 and TRBJ1-1, with D maybe TRBD1 (5 bases). V gave up 5 bases and J gave up 4 bases, with 20 bases separating them. The length of the CDR3 is 16 residues. The V gene's germline CDR1 is PRHDT and CDR2 FYEKMQ (reference sequence). CDR3 sequence (DNA): TGTGCCAGCAGCCGAGGGGTTGATGGGATCGGCACTGAAGCTTTCTTT. It is translated as CASSRGVDGIGTEAFF.

This clonotype was picked up many times. The chain couples TRBV18 to TRBJ2-5; D is possibly TRBD2 (5 bases). Trimming took 2 bases from V and 1 from J, leaving 5 bases between them. CDR3 length equals 13 residues. The germline CDR1 and CDR2 sequences are KGHSH and LQKENI. CDR3 coding DNA: TGTGCCAGCTCACCAGAGGGCCAAGAGACCCAGTACTTC. This gives the protein CASSPEGQETQYF.

The V call is TRBV20-1, the J call TRBJ1-2, with a possible D match to TRBD1 (5 bases). CDR1 and CDR2 from the germline V gene are DFQATT and SNEGSKA (reference sequence). This CDR3 contains 13 residues. The ends were cut back, 3 bases at V and 2 bases at J, with 10 bases in the middle. The CDR3 nucleotides read TGCAGTGCTAGCGTCCAGGGAAACTATGGCTACACCTTC. Amino acid sequence: CSASVQGNYGYTF.

This clonotype was found many times. The V gene is TRBV6-2 or TRBV6-3, the J gene TRBJ1-1; TRBD1 agrees at 10 bases. The CDR3 totals 13 residues. With 4 bases clipped from V and 4 bases from J, the junction kept 0 bases outside the gene matches. CDR1 is MNHEY and CDR2 is SVGEGT in the germline V gene. CDR3 region: CASSWTGGTEAFF. The DNA of the CDR3 is TGTGCCAGCAGTTGGACAGGGGGCACTGAAGCTTTCTTT.

This clonotype has just a few counts. The chain combines TRBV12-3 or TRBV12-4 with TRBJ1-5; the D gene is possibly TRBD1 (5 bases). V was cut by 3 bases and J by 7 bases, with 7 bases left in between. This CDR3 is 12 amino acids long. CDR3 in amino acids: CASSFGDQPQHF. DNA for the CDR3: TGTGCCAGCAGTTTTGGGGACCAGCCCCAGCATTTT.

This clonotype has a count of ten or more. The chain combines TRBV11-2 with TRBJ1-2; the D is unclear. Germline CDR1 reads SGHAT; CDR2 reads FQNNGV. This CDR3 comprises 13 residues. Trimming removed 5 bases from V and 8 bases from J, with 15 bases in between. The CDR3 loop reads CASSPQEYRGYTF. The DNA for the CDR3 is TGTGCCAGCAGCCCCCAGGAGTACCGCGGCTACACCTTC. The full variable domain, completed using reference TRBV11-2 and TRBJ1-2, is EAGVAQSPRYKIIEKRQSVAFWCNPISGHATLYWYQQILGQGPKLLIQFQNNGVVDDSQLPKDRFSAERLKGVDSTLKIQPAKLEDSAVYLCASSPQEYRGYTFGSGTRLTVV.

This clonotype was observed at least ten times. This chain links TRBV6-5 with TRBJ2-5, with D perhaps TRBD1 (6 bases). The CDR3 length is 22 residues. The V gene lost 7 bases and the J gene lost 1 base, with 37 bases spanning the gap. Germline CDR1 MNHEY, CDR2 SVGAGI. The DNA for the CDR3 is TGTGCCAGCAACCTCCTCCCCCTCTTTGGGGGCGAGCGCCAGAACTCCCAAGAGACCCAGTACTTC. Encoded protein: CASNLLPLFGGERQNSQETQYF.